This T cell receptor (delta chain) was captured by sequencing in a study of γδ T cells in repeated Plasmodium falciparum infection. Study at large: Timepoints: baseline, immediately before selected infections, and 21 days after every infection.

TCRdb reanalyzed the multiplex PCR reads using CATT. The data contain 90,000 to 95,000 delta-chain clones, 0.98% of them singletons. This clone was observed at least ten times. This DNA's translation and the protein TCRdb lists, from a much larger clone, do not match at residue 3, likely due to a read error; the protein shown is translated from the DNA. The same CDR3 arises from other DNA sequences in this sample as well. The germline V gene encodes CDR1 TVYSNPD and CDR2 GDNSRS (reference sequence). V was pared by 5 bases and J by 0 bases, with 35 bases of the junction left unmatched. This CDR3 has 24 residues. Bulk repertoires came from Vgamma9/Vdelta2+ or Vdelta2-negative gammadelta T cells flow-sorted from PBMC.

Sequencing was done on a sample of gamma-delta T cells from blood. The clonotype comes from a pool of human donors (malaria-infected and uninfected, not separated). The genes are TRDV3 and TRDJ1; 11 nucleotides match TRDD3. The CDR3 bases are TGTGCCCTTTCAGTTCAAGACTGGGGGATATACCACTCCGCTACAGTATTCTACACCGATAAACTCATCTTT. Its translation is CALSVQDWGIYHSATVFYTDKLIF.